The text below deals with one T cell receptor (beta chain). Its binding antigen is unknown. Base-call qualities are not available, and no considerably larger clone is one nucleotide away. Taken from about 1.9-4.1 cm away from the tumor, the adjacent normal breast tissue was rinsed with PBS and kept in prechilled RNAlater. Because normal breast tissue has high lipid content and low cell density, 100-300 mg of normal breast tissue was often needed to obtain enough DNA. The study profiled bulk TCR beta-chain repertoires in matched peripheral blood, tumor and adjacent normal breast tissue taken from approximately 15 patients with early-stage breast cancer. The Qiagen AllPrep DNA/RNA Mini kit was used for genomic DNA extraction. The data stem from a study of early stage breast cancer tumors (dated by TCRdb to about 2017). Context from the whole study: Of the 15 to 20 invasive breast tumors, eleven to twelve were found to be estrogen receptor-positive, progesterone receptor-positive and HER2-negative. Of the roughly 12 ER+/PR+/HER2- tumors, eight were classified as invasive ductal carcinomas and four as invasive lobular carcinomas. On average, each sample had roughly 9.7-fold read coverage. Across all samples, 2,651,842 templates representing approximately 1,000,000 unique clonotypes were detected. What the authors observed across the whole study: Because the cohort was small, a breakdown by tumor subtype could not be done. Chain pairing and functional markers such as CD4, CD8 and FOXP3 were not captured by bulk genomic DNA sequencing of unsorted cells. Roughly 2.6-fold higher T cell density and higher clonality were observed in tumors than in adjacent normal breast tissue. Greater similarity was observed between blood and normal breast repertoires than between blood and tumor repertoires, and tumor was distinguished from normal in about 85% of the 16 patients when each tissue was compared with blood. Enriched TCRB sequences shared across patients were found to be mostly commonly generated sequences that were unlikely to play an important role in the tumor microenvironment.

Reading from cysteine to phenylalanine, the CDR3 counts 16 amino acids. The CDR3 DNA has 48 bases and is translated from base 1. Taken from the germline V gene, the CDR1 and CDR2 loops are KGHSH and LQKENI. V gives up 4 bases and J gives up 1 base, and the segment between their germline ends measures 16 bases. Each sample was amplified in two independent genomic DNA replicates, using 0.5 ug for blood and around 1.5 ug for tumor or normal breast. Following the manufacturer's instructions, the ImmunoSeq Intro kit was used to carry out TCRB sequencing on genomic DNA. For absolute quantification, the 31-cycle multiplex PCR included proprietary primers along with spike-in control sequences. Single-end 150-bp reads were used to sequence an 87-bp fragment covering the CDR3 and the flanking V and J genes. Each lane of an Illumina MiSeq using version 3.0 chemistry carried seven multiplexed samples, with two replicates per sample. As for the original processing: The vendor's proprietary pipeline handled the raw data processing, merging both replicates into a single result for each sample. Productive rearrangements sharing the V-gene family, CDR3 amino acid sequence and J-gene segment were defined as clonotypes. Clonality was calculated as 1 minus the normalized Shannon entropy (Pielou evenness) of TCRB abundances. T cell density was estimated by dividing total templates by the number of input cells inferred from the DNA input amount. Recon was used with default parameters to estimate total repertoire diversity and clonality. Clonotypes with over 0.1% abundance in tumor and at least 32-fold higher abundance in tumor than in normal breast were defined as tumor-enriched. This is the immuneACCESS table as TCRdb keeps it, with only in-frame sequences that have V and J called. A part of the clones is gone; compared with another copy, unresolved V genes explain less than half, and the rest is unexplained. V, J and clone size reflect that table, while D and trimming were determined from the DNA. The sample includes over 13,000 clones, with about 80% observed a single time. Approximately 7.6% of the sample belongs to the ten largest clones.

The chain was built from TRBV18 and TRBJ2-5; the D call could be TRBD1 or TRBD2, with each sharing 5 bases. Sequencing used normal breast tissue next to the tumor. The source of this sequence is a person between 50 and 60 years old with breast cancer. The DNA reads as follows: TGTGCCAGCTCACGCGAGCAAACCGGGACCCAAGAGACCCAGTACTTC. It translates to CASSREQTGTQETQYF.